The next 21 T cell receptor beta chains were all read from a single sample in a study of prognosis after radiotherapy for stage I lung cancer. TCR beta CDR3 amplification from genomic DNA was performed by two-round multiplex PCR. During first-round PCR, primers specific to each TRBV and TRBJ gene were used. TCRdb analysed the multiplex PCR reads with MiXCR anew, one entry per CDR3 protein. The top ten hold roughly 50% of the sample, which has 9,500 to 14,000 distinct CDR3 sequences, just over 35% seen once. The input for sequencing was PBMCs, taken before or after stereotactic body radiation therapy (not recorded which). The receptors were sampled from a donor older than 45 with non-small cell lung cancer.

This chain joins TRBV30 and TRBJ1-5; D perhaps matches TRBD1 (5 bases). CDR1 is GTSNPN and CDR2 is SVGIG in the germline V gene (reference sequence). The CDR3 totals 11 residues. V was cut by 6 bases and J by 7 bases, with 10 bases left in between. CDR3 in amino acids: CACWGRQPQHF. CDR3 coding DNA: TGTGCCTGCTGGGGCCGGCAGCCCCAGCATTTT.

This clonotype appeared a few times. With a much larger clone just one base away, this may be a read error. The missing conserved phenylalanine or tryptophan at the end of this CDR3 makes a read error likely. The chain carries TRBV7-6 and TRBJ2-1; D tentatively fits TRBD1 or TRBD2 (6 bases each). The CDR3 loop spans 15 amino acids. CDR1 is SGHVS and CDR2 is FNYEAQ in the germline V gene. Trimming left V 0 bases short and J 4 bases short, with 10 bases between. The CDR3 coding sequence is TGTGCCAGCAGCTTAGCGGGGGGCCCTTACAATGAGCAGTTCCTC. This translates into CASSLAGGPYNEQFL.

This clonotype is deemed medium-sized. The rearrangement joins TRBV6-2 or TRBV6-3 to TRBJ2-7; D unclear. There are 13 residues in the CDR3. Between the trimmed V and J ends, which lost 4 bases and 7 bases, there was a span of 14 bases. Germline V CDR1 and CDR2: MNHEY, SVGEGT. CDR3 loop: CASSLEPGFEQYF. The CDR3 DNA sequence: TGTGCCAGCAGTTTAGAGCCTGGGTTTGAGCAGTACTTC.

This clonotype has a count of ten or more. The J gene is TRBJ1-1, the V gene TRBV5-5, with 9 bases matching TRBD1. CDR1 is SGHKS, CDR2 YYEKEE, per germline (reference sequence). This CDR3 region has 13 residues. V dropped 4 bases and J dropped 3; count of bases not matched to a gene: 1. CDR3 sequence (DNA): TGTGCCAGCAGCCGACAGGGGGACACTGAAGCTTTCTTT. Its protein is CASSRQGDTEAFF.

This clonotype has ten or more counts. This chain connects TRBV11-2 to TRBJ2-7, with 10 bases matching TRBD2. This CDR3 is 14 amino acids long. Germline V lookup: CDR1 SGHAT, CDR2 FQNNGV. The CDR3 region is CASSLAGGPYEQYV. CDR3 DNA sequence: TGTGCCAGCAGTTTAGCGGGGGGCCCCTACGAGCAGTACGTC.

This clonotype appeared many times. The chain carries TRBV7-6 and TRBJ2-2, with a tentative D call TRBD1 (6 bases). Trimming removed 1 base from V and 4 bases from J, with 13 bases in between. Per the germline V gene, CDR1 is SGHVS and CDR2 is FNYEAQ. The CDR3 totals 16 residues. CDR3 bases: TGTGCCAGCAGCTTAGATAACAGGGCAACCACCGGGGAGCTGTTTTTT. This gives the protein CASSLDNRATTGELFF.

In this sample, this clonotype turned up many times. The J gene is TRBJ1-4, the V gene TRBV5-1; D gene ambiguous. The germline V gene has CDR1 SGHRS and CDR2 YFSETQ. The V end lost 4 bases, the J end lost 13 bases, and 20 bases lay between the germline ends. CDR3 length equals 14 residues. The CDR3 reads CASSTGSGRKRLFF. The CDR3 bases are TGCGCCAGCAGCACCGGGTCTGGGAGAAAAAGACTGTTTTTT.

There are many counts of this clonotype. The V and J genes are TRBV11-3 and TRBJ2-7; 8 positions match TRBD1. In germline, CDR1 is SGHNT, CDR2 YENEEA. The V and J ends lost 0 bases and 5 bases, in that order; junction bases with no gene match: 9. The CDR3 totals 16 residues. CDR3 DNA sequence: TGTGCCAGCAGCTTAGAAATAGGACAGGGTATCCACGAGCAGTACTTC. Translating gives CASSLEIGQGIHEQYF. The variable domain in full, completed from reference TRBV11-3 and TRBJ2-7, reads EAGVVQSPRYKIIEKKQPVAFWCNPISGHNTLYWYLQNLGQGPELLIRYENEEAVDDSQLPKDRFSAERLKGVDSTLKIQPAELGDSAVYLCASSLEIGQGIHEQYFGPGTRLTVT.

This clonotype was seen at least ten times. The chain links TRBV5-1 to TRBJ1-4; 7 bases match TRBD1. With V trimmed by 4 bases and J by 0 bases, 9 bases remained unmatched. The CDR3 extends over 17 amino acids. The germline V gene encodes CDR1 SGHRS and CDR2 YFSETQ. The CDR3 DNA follows: TGCGCCAGCAGCGAAGGGGGCCGGGCGACAACTAATGAAAAACTGTTTTTT. It encodes CASSEGGRATTNEKLFF.

This clonotype was seen at least ten times. A much more abundant neighbour one base away suggests this may be a read error. The chain is built from TRBV11-2 and TRBJ2-7; TRBD1 aligns across 7 bases. CDR1 is SGHAT, CDR2 FQNNGV, per germline. The CDR3 has 15 amino acids. CDR3: CASSRGQPGAYEQHF. The CDR3 DNA reads as TGTGCCAGCAGCAGGGGGCAGCCAGGGGCCTACGAGCAGCACTTC.

The V call is TRBV11-2, the J call TRBJ1-2; no reliable D call. Trimming shortened V by 1 base and J by 7 bases, and 7 bases separated the two germline ends. In germline, CDR1 is SGHAT, CDR2 FQNNGV. The CDR3 is made up of 12 amino acids. The CDR3 region is CASSLVEGGYTF. CDR3 nucleotide sequence: TGTGCCAGCAGCTTAGTGGAGGGTGGCTACACCTTC.

On this clonotype: A far larger clone is a single base away, which makes a read error likely. This chain joins TRBV7-2 and TRBJ1-1; tentative D call: TRBD1 (6 bases). The CDR3 runs 16 residues. Germline V gene sequence: CDR1 SGHTA, CDR2 FQGNSA. Here the CDR3 reads CACSSSPRGSYTEAFF. CDR3 coding DNA: TGTGCCTGCAGCTCATCCCCCAGGGGATCCTACACTGAAGCTTTCTTT.

There are many counts of this clonotype. The chain links TRBV6-1 to TRBJ2-5; the D is unclear. In germline, CDR1 is MNHNS, CDR2 SASEGT. V lost 1 base to trimming and J lost 4 bases, with 4 bases between them. This CDR3 contains 12 residues. This CDR3 reads CASSEVGETQYF. The CDR3 nucleotides read TGTGCCAGCAGTGAAGTGGGAGAGACCCAGTACTTC.

The chain uses TRBV27 and TRBJ2-7; no definite D call. The CDR3 consists of 14 residues. Between the trimmed V and J ends, which lost 2 bases and 4 bases, there was a span of 12 bases. Germline assignment: CDR1 MNHEY and CDR2 SMNVEV (reference sequence). The CDR3 coding sequence is TGTGCCAGCAGTTTAAAGCCAGCCGATTACGAGCAGTACTTC. It is translated as CASSLKPADYEQYF.

The chain recombines TRBV28 with TRBJ2-7, with TRBD2 matching 9 bases. The germline gives CDR1 MDHEN, CDR2 SYDVKM. The CDR3 is made up of 15 amino acids. J gave up 2 bases and V 5 bases, and 7 bases lay outside the gene matches. The CDR3 reads CASSLAAGGTYEQYF. The CDR3 DNA reads as TGTGCCAGCAGTCTGGCAGCGGGAGGAACCTACGAGCAGTACTTC.

Comment on this clonotype: Mismatch with germline at one junction end may stem from a read error. V and J are TRBV7-8 and TRBJ2-5, with D perhaps given as TRBD1 or TRBD2 (5 bases each). CDR3 length equals 14 residues. Germline CDR1 and CDR2: SGHVS and FQNEAQ. The CDR3: CASSSGRQQETHYF. The CDR3 DNA sequence: TGTGCCAGCAGCTCGGGACGTCAACAAGAGACCCATTACTTC.

Concerning this clonotype: This may be a read error, as it is one base from a much larger clone. The chain is built from TRBV30 and TRBJ1-1, with TRBD1 as a possible D gene (5 bases). The CDR3 consists of 14 residues. Germline V gene lookup returns CDR1 GTSNPN and CDR2 SVGIG (reference sequence). Trimming cost V 2 bases and J 4 bases, with 14 bases left between them. CDR3 coding DNA: TGTGCCTGGAGTATAGGGGATTTGGGCACTGAAGCTTTCTTT. Translating it yields CAWSIGDLGTEAFF.

About this clonotype: A far larger clone is only one base removed, so a read error is likely. J is TRBJ2-5 and V is TRBV6-2 or TRBV6-3, with 8 bases matching TRBD1. Germline trimming cut 8 bases from V and 7 bases from J; bases unmatched to any gene: 12. The CDR3 spans 14 residues. Germline V CDR1 and CDR2: MNHEY, SVGEGT. CDR3 coding DNA: TGTGCCAGCCAAATTTCCGGGACAGGTGGGACCCAGTACTTC. Its protein is CASQISGTGGTQYF.

Many counts were recorded for this clonotype. The chain has TRBV5-5 and TRBJ1-2; TRBD1 matches at 11 bases. The CDR3 is 14 amino acids. Germline CDR1 is SGHKS and CDR2 is YYEKEE (reference sequence). The V gene end was trimmed by 4 bases and the J gene end by 4 bases; junction bases not matched to a gene: 3. CDR3 sequence reads: CASSTGTGGYGYTF. CDR3 bases: TGTGCCAGCAGCACAGGGACAGGGGGCTATGGCTACACCTTC.

This clonotype was seen many times. The gene calls are TRBV7-3 and TRBJ2-3; TRBD2 matches 8 bases. In germline, CDR1 is SGHTA, CDR2 FQGTGA. The CDR3 sequence is 19 residues long. J lost 0 bases, V lost 5 bases, and 16 bases had no gene match. The CDR3 sequence: CASSPRGKRLAGSTDTQYF. CDR3 sequence (DNA): TGTGCCAGCAGCCCCAGGGGAAAGCGGCTAGCGGGCAGCACAGATACGCAGTATTTT.

By share of the sample, this clonotype is medium-sized. V and J are TRBV19 and TRBJ2-7; perhaps TRBD1 as D (6 bases). V was clipped by 5 bases and J by 0 bases, with 11 bases between them. This CDR3 is 14 amino acids long. Germline lookup yields CDR1 LNHDA and CDR2 SQIVND (reference sequence). The CDR3 DNA sequence: TGTGCCAGTAGTTGGACAGAGAGCTCCTACGAGCAGTACTTC. This codes for CASSWTESSYEQYF. Filled out from reference TRBV19 and TRBJ2-7, the complete variable domain reads DGGITQSPKYLFRKEGQNVTLSCEQNLNHDAMYWYRQDPGQGLRLIYYSQIVNDFQKGDIAEGYSVSREKKESFPLTVTSAQKNPTAFYLCASSWTESSYEQYFGPGTRLTVT.